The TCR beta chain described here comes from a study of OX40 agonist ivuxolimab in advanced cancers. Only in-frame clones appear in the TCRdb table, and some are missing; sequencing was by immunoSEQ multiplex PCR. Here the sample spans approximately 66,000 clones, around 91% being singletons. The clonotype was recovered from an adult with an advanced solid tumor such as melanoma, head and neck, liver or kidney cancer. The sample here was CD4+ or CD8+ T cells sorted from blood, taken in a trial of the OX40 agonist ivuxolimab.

The CDR3 DNA reads TGTGCCAGCAGTTCCGGGGGGCCAGCTGGGGCCAACGTCCTGACTTTC. Protein: CASSSGGPAGANVLTF. The chain has TRBV27 and TRBJ2-6, with a weak D call TRBD2 (7 bases). The germline V gene encodes CDR1 MNHEY and CDR2 SMNVEV (reference sequence). Trimming took 4 bases from V and 2 from J, leaving 12 bases between them. This CDR3 is 16 amino acids long.